The clone carrying this T cell receptor (beta chain) was detected only a few times. The data belong to a study of regulatory T cells in long-lasting Graves disease. Sample time point: newly diagnosed GD, antithyroid drugs for less than 3 months. There was RNA extracted from PBMCs, and the TCR library was made from it. Investigators prepared the TCR beta libraries by applying iRepertoire HTBI primers and Arm-PCR of CDR3 regions. Using its own MiXCR run on the multiplex PCR reads, TCRdb lists one record per CDR3 protein. Of hundreds of thousands of distinct CDR3 sequences listed, around 15% are singletons. The CDR3 extends over 16 amino acids. Germline trimming cut 4 bases from V and 4 bases from J; bases unmatched to any gene: 8. Germline V gene data show CDR1 as SGHKS and CDR2 as YYEKEE (reference sequence). This sample was shared with a second study, whose subject was T cells in Graves' hyperthyroidism and ophthalmopathy.

This TCR came from a man in his forties or fifties with Graves disease. Sequencing used peripheral blood mononuclear cells (PBMCs), obtained at new diagnosis, from a patient treated with antithyroid drugs. J is TRBJ2-1 and V is TRBV5-5, with TRBD2 identical over 10 bases. The CDR3 here is CASSLISGGEYNEQFF. The DNA for the CDR3 is TGTGCCAGCAGCCTTATAAGCGGGGGGGAATACAATGAGCAGTTCTTC. Filled out from reference TRBV5-5 and TRBJ2-1, the complete variable domain reads DAGVTQSPTHLIKTRGQQVTLRCSPISGHKSVSWYQQVLGQGPQFIFQYYEKEERGRGNFPDRFSARQFPNYSSELNVNALLLGDSALYLCASSLISGGEYNEQFFGPGTRLTVL.